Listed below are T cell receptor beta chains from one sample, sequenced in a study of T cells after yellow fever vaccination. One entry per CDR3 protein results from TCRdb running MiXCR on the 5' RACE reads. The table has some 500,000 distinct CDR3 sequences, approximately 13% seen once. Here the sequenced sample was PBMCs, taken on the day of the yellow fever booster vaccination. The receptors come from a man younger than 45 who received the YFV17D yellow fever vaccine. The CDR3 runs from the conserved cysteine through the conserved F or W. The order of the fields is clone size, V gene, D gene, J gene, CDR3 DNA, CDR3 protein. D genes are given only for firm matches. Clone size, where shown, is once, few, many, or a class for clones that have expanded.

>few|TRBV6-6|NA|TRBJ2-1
TGTGCCAGCTGGGGGAACAGTTACAATGAGCAGTTCTTC
CASWGNSYNEQFF
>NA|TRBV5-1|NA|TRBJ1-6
TGCGCCAGCAGCTTGGGGGATGCCTATAATTCACCCCTCCACTTT
CASSLGDAYNSPLHF
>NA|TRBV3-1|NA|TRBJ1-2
TGTGCCAGCAGCCAAGATCGTCGGATAGGGAGGTCGAATGGCTACACCTTC
CASSQDRRIGRSNGYTF
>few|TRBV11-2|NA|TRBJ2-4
TGTGCCAGCAGCTTAACTGAGGAGCGGGAAAACATTCAGTACTTC
CASSLTEERENIQYF
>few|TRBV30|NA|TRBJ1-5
TGTGCCTGGAGTGTAGCGGGGAATCAGCCCCAGCATTTT
CAWSVAGNQPQHF
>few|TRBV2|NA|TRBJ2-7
TGTGCCAGCAGTGATTGGGGGGGCAGCTACGAGCAGTACTTC
CASSDWGGSYEQYF
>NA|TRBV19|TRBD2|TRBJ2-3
TGTGCCAGTAGTATAAAGGCGGGAGGAGCAGATACGCAGTATTTT
CASSIKAGGADTQYF
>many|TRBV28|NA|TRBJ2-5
TGTGCCAGCAGTATTATCGGAGAGACCCAGTACTTC
CASSIIGETQYF
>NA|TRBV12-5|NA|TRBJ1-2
TGTGCTAGTGGTTTGTCGGACGCCTACTACACCTTC
CASGLSDAYYTF
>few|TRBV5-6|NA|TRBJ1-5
TGTGCCAGCAGAAAGGGGACGGGCAGGGATCAGCCCCAGCATTTT
CASRKGTGRDQPQHF
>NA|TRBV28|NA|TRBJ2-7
TGTGCCAGCAGTTTCTCCCTCTACGAGCAGTACTTC
CASSFSLYEQYF
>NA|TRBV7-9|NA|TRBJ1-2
TGTGCCAGCAGCCTGCTTGTTTCGGGGGAAGGCTACACCTTC
CASSLLVSGEGYTF
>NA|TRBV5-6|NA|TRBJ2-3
TGTGCCAGCAGCTTGGATTTGGGAGTCACAGATACGCAGTATTTT
CASSLDLGVTDTQYF
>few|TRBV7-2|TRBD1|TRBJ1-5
TGTGCCAGCAGCTTTGGACAGGGGACTCAGCCCCAGCATTTT
CASSFGQGTQPQHF
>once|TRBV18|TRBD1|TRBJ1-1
TGTGCCAGCTCACTAACGACAGGGGGGGGCACTGAAGCTTTCTTT
CASSLTTGGGTEAFF
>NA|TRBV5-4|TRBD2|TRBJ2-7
TGTGCCAGCAGCGGCAGCGGGAGAAGCTACGAGCAGTACTTC
CASSGSGRSYEQYF
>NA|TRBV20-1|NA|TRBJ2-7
TGCAGTGCTTTCTCTCCCTCAGGCTCCTACGAGCAGTACTTC
CSAFSPSGSYEQYF
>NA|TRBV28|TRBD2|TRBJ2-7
TGTGCCAGCTTTGGGACTAGCGGAAACTACGAGCAGTACTTC
CASFGTSGNYEQYF
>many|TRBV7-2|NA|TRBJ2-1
TGTGCCAGCAGCTTTGTCTCACTTGAGCAGTTCTTC
CASSFVSLEQFF
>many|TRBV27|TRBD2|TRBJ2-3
TGTGCCAGCAGCCCCCAGCGGGGTGGCGATACGCAGTATTTT
CASSPQRGGDTQYF
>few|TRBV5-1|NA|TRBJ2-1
TGCGCCAGCAGCTTGGCCTCCGGAGTTGGCTCCTCCTACAATGAGCAGTTCTTC
CASSLASGVGSSYNEQFF
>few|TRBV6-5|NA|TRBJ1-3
TGTGCCAGCAGTTACGGAGGGGGGCCTGACTCTGGAAACACCATATATTTT
CASSYGGGPDSGNTIYF
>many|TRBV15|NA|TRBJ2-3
TGTGCCACCAGCAGAGGAGACCAGGGGTGGCCTACAGATACGCAGTATTTT
CATSRGDQGWPTDTQYF
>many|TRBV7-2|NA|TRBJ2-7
TGTGCCAGCAGCTTATCAGGTGGCGAGCAGTACTTC
CASSLSGGEQYF
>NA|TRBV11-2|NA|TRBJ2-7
TGTGCCAGCATAGGGCCCTACTACGAGCAGTACTTC
CASIGPYYEQYF
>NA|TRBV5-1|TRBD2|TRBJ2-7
TGCGCCAGCAGCTTGGGGTCAGCGGGAGTAATCTACGAGCAGTACTTC
CASSLGSAGVIYEQYF
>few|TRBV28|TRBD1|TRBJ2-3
TGTGCCAGCAGCCGGACAGGGAGAGGGACAGATACGCAGTATTTT
CASSRTGRGTDTQYF
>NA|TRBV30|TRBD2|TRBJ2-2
TGTGCCTGGGAGCTAGGGCTAGCGGGAGTGGCGCGGGAGCTGTTTTTT
CAWELGLAGVARELFF
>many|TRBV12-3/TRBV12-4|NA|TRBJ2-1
TGTGCCAGCGCAAAGGGAAGCTCCTACAATGAGCAGTTCTTC
CASAKGSSYNEQFF
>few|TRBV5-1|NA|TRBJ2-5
TGCGCCAGTAAACAGTCTCGACGGGGAGAGACCCAGTACTTC
CASKQSRRGETQYF
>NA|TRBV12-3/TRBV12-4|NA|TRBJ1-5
TGTGCCAGCAGTCCAAGGGCAGACTTCAATCAGCCCCAGCATTTT
CASSPRADFNQPQHF
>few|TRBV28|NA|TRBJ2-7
TGTGCCAGCTGCAGGGTTGACTACGAGCAGTACTTC
CASCRVDYEQYF
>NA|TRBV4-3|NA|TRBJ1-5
TGCGCCAGCAGCCAAGAGAGGGGCGCTCAGCCCCAGCATTTT
CASSQERGAQPQHF
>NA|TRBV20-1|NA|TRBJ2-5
TGCAGTGCCCAGCGTTGGGGAAAGACCCAGTACTTC
CSAQRWGKTQYF
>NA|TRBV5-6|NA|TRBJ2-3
TGTGCCAGCAGCTTTTTGGGGTCTAGCACAGATACGCAGTATTTT
CASSFLGSSTDTQYF
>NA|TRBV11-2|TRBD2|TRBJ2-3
TGTGCCAGCAGCTTAGAGGCTAGCGGCTATGGGAGCACAGATACGCAGTATTTT
CASSLEASGYGSTDTQYF
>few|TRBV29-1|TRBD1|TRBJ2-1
TGCAGCGTTGTCAGCCTGTGGGACAGGGACTACAATGAGCAGTTCTTC
CSVVSLWDRDYNEQFF
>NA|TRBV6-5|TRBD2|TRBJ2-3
TGTGCCAGCAGTTCCCGACTAGCGGATAGCACAGATACGCAGTATTTT
CASSSRLADSTDTQYF
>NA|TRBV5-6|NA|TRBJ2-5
TGTGCCAGCGGCCCCGGGATCGTGTGCTCCCAGTACTTC
CASGPGIVCSQYF
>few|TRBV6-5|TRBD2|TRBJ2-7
TGTGCCAGCAGTTTCTACGGGACTAGCGACTACGAGCAGTACTTC
CASSFYGTSDYEQYF
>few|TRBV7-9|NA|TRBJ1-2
TGTGCCAGCAGCTCATCCACTGGGGTCTATGGCTACACCTTC
CASSSSTGVYGYTF
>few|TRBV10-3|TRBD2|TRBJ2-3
TGTGCCATAGAACTAGCGGGAGTCACTGATACGCAGTATTTT
CAIELAGVTDTQYF
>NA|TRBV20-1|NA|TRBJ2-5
TGCAGTGCTCCAAAAGGGGGTGAAGAGACCCAGTACTTC
CSAPKGGEETQYF
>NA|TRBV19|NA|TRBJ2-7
TGTGCCAGTAGTGTCTCGAAGGGGACGGGGGAGCAGTACTTC
CASSVSKGTGEQYF
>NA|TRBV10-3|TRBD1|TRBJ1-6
TGTGCCATCAGTGAGTCGAGCCTTGACAGGGGAGGTTCACCCCTCCACTTT
CAISESSLDRGGSPLHF
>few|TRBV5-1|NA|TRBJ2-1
TGCGCCAGCAGCCCCGAGATCCATACAGGGAGAACACCCGATCAGTTCTTC
CASSPEIHTGRTPDQFF
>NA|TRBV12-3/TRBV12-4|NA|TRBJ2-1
TGTGCCAGCAGTTTATGGATCGCGTCTCTCTCCTACAATGAGCAGTTCTTC
CASSLWIASLSYNEQFF
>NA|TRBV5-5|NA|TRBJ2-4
TGTGCCAGCCTGGGGGCGGCCAAAGCCAAAAACATTCAGTACTTC
CASLGAAKAKNIQYF
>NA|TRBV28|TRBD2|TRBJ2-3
TGTGCCAGCAGTTTCGGTGGCGGGAGGTTCTTAATTCGCACAGATACGCAGTATTTT
CASSFGGGRFLIRTDTQYF
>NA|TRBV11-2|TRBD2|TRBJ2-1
TGTGCCAGCAGCCCCCTCGGGGTAGCGGGAGATAATGAGCAGTTCTTC
CASSPLGVAGDNEQFF
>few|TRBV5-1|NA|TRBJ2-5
TGCGCCAGCAGCTTGGCCGTAGTCCGGATTGCCCAAGAGACCCAGTACTTC
CASSLAVVRIAQETQYF
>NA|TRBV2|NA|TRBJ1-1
TGTGCCAGCAGTGACAGGGGTCCCTTGAACACTGAAGCTTTCTTT
CASSDRGPLNTEAFF
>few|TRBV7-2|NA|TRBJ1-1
TGTGCCAGCAGCAATTACAGGGAGAAAATCGCTGAAGCTTTCTTT
CASSNYREKIAEAFF
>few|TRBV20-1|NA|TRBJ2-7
TGCAGTGCTAGAGCAAACGGGGGCTCCTACGAGCAGTACTTC
CSARANGGSYEQYF
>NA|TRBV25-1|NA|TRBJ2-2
TGTGCCAGCAGTGAATACGAGGCCGGGGAGCTGTTTTTT
CASSEYEAGELFF
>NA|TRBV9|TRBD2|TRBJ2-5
TGTGCCAGCAGCGCTAGCGGGAGGCCCCAAGAGACCCAGTACTTC
CASSASGRPQETQYF
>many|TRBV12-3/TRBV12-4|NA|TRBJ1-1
TGTGCCAGCTCACCGCGGGGCACTGAAGCTTTCTTT
CASSPRGTEAFF
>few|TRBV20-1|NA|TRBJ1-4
TGCAGTGCTAGACAGGGGCTAAATGAAAAACTGTTTTTT
CSARQGLNEKLFF